This T cell receptor (beta chain) was documented in a study of T cells after yellow fever vaccination. Across the study: Researchers used SMART-Seq v4 Ultra Low Input to prepare fractions that had low cell numbers.

TCR cDNA, made by 5'RACE template switching, carried an added universal primer site and UMIs. MiXCR, run by TCRdb on the 5' RACE reads, gives a single entry per CDR3 protein. The profile shows a few hundred thousand distinct CDR3 sequences, about an eighth of them singletons. Comments on this clonotype: The antigen remains undetermined.

Points from the study as a whole: Primary-vaccination clones mostly resurfaced post-booster (96% CD4, roughly 87% CD8). A faster peak, day 5 versus 15, was reached by the weaker secondary response.

Trimming removed 0 bases from V and 8 bases from J, with 8 bases in between. CDR1 and CDR2 from the germline V gene are MNHEY and SVGAGI. The CDR3 is 13 residues long. The V and J genes are TRBV6-5 and TRBJ2-1; D uncertain. This sample comprised CD4+ T cells sorted from PBMCs, obtained 15 days after the yellow fever booster vaccination. This clonotype originated in a man between 18 and 35 years old who received the YFV17D yellow fever vaccine. The CDR3 region has the DNA TGTGCCAGCAGTTACTCGAAGGGCTATGAGCAGTTCTTC. Translation: CASSYSKGYEQFF.